A selection of T cell receptor beta chains follows, all from one sample in a study of siplizumab effects on memory and regulatory T cells. TCRdb's copy holds only in-frame clones and misses some; the assay was immunoSEQ multiplex PCR. In the table there are over 80,000 clones, over 90% of which are singletons. Sequencing used non-Treg CD4+ T cells sorted from blood. Receptors originate from a human donor in good health. The CDR3 runs from the conserved cysteine through the conserved F or W. D genes are given only for firm matches. Clone size appears in some rows only: once, few, many, or a class for an expanded clone.

D: NA
J: TRBJ2-2
size: once
V: TRBV18
CDR3: CASSPIRQTNTGELFF
DNA: TGTGCCAGCTCACCAATTCGACAGACAAACACCGGGGAGCTGTTTTTT

D: NA
J: TRBJ2-3
size: NA
V: TRBV7-3
CDR3: CASSISGTSTDTQYF
DNA: TGTGCCAGCAGCATCAGCGGAACTAGCACAGATACGCAGTATTTT

D: NA
J: TRBJ2-7
size: NA
V: TRBV18
CDR3: CASSPAAGYEQYF
DNA: TGTGCCAGCTCACCGGCCGCAGGTTACGAGCAGTACTTC

D: NA
J: TRBJ2-6
size: few
V: TRBV6-1
CDR3: CASSVLGGDGANVLTF
DNA: TGTGCCAGCAGTGTGTTGGGGGGAGATGGGGCCAACGTCCTGACTTTC

D: NA
J: TRBJ1-6
size: NA
V: TRBV5-1
CDR3: CASSFEPGVNSPLHF
DNA: TGCGCCAGCAGCTTCGAGCCCGGAGTTAATTCACCCCTCCACTTT

D: NA
J: TRBJ1-5
size: NA
V: TRBV6-1
CDR3: CASSDLGPWRSNQPQHF
DNA: TGTGCCAGCAGTGACTTGGGACCCTGGAGAAGCAATCAGCCCCAGCATTTT

D: TRBD1
J: TRBJ1-4
size: NA
V: TRBV30
CDR3: CAWQGQPNEKLFF
DNA: TGTGCCTGGCAGGGACAGCCTAATGAAAAACTGTTTTTT

D: NA
J: TRBJ2-1
size: NA
V: TRBV7-2
CDR3: CASSLEGSGYSYNEQFF
DNA: TGTGCCAGCAGCTTAGAGGGTAGCGGATACTCCTACAATGAGCAGTTCTTC

D: NA
J: TRBJ1-1
size: NA
V: TRBV5-4
CDR3: CASSLPDLEAFF
DNA: TGTGCCAGCAGCTTGCCAGATTTAGAAGCTTTCTTT

D: NA
J: TRBJ2-1
size: NA
V: TRBV19
CDR3: CASSIEGGGPLINEQFF
DNA: TGTGCCAGTAGTATAGAGGGCGGCGGCCCGCTCATCAATGAGCAGTTCTTC

D: TRBD1
J: TRBJ2-4
size: NA
V: TRBV11-2
CDR3: CASSLRRTGERRDIQYF
DNA: TGTGCCAGCAGCTTGAGAAGGACAGGGGAGAGGAGAGACATTCAGTACTTC

D: NA
J: TRBJ2-3
size: once
V: TRBV5-1
CDR3: CASSLSVKDTQYF
DNA: TGCGCCAGCAGCTTGAGCGTAAAGGATACGCAGTATTTT

D: NA
J: TRBJ2-1
size: NA
V: TRBV18
CDR3: CASSLPGTPGGNEQFF
DNA: TGTGCCAGCTCACTACCCGGGACTCCTGGGGGCAATGAGCAGTTCTTC

D: TRBD2
J: TRBJ2-3
size: NA
V: TRBV15
CDR3: CATERGSTDTQYF
DNA: TGTGCCACCGAGCGGGGAAGCACAGATACGCAGTATTTT

D: NA
J: TRBJ2-1
size: NA
V: TRBV27
CDR3: CASSLAGSYNEQFF
DNA: TGTGCCAGCAGTTTGGCGGGCTCCTACAATGAGCAGTTCTTC

D: TRBD1
J: TRBJ2-5
size: NA
V: TRBV9
CDR3: CASSPLTGPGLETQYF
DNA: TGTGCCAGCAGCCCATTGACAGGGCCAGGCTTAGAGACCCAGTACTTC

D: NA
J: TRBJ1-2
size: NA
V: TRBV28
CDR3: CASSLRHGYTF
DNA: TGTGCCAGCAGTTTACGACATGGCTACACCTTC

D: NA
J: TRBJ1-1
size: once
V: TRBV6-9
CDR3: CASSQISDTEAFF
DNA: TGTGCCAGCAGTCAAATATCCGACACTGAAGCTTTCTTT

D: TRBD1
J: TRBJ1-1
size: NA
V: TRBV6-6
CDR3: CASSYGTENTEAFF
DNA: TGTGCCAGCAGTTACGGGACAGAGAACACTGAAGCTTTCTTT

D: TRBD1
J: TRBJ1-6
size: NA
V: TRBV7-8
CDR3: CASSRQGRDSPLHF
DNA: TGTGCCAGCAGTCGACAGGGGAGGGATTCACCCCTCCACTTT

D: TRBD1
J: TRBJ2-7
size: NA
V: TRBV7-8
CDR3: CASSLVSGQVPHEQYF
DNA: TGTGCCAGCAGCTTAGTATCGGGACAGGTTCCCCACGAGCAGTACTTC

D: TRBD1
J: TRBJ1-1
size: NA
V: TRBV11-2
CDR3: CASSPRGKNTEAFF
DNA: TGTGCCAGCAGCCCCAGGGGGAAGAACACTGAAGCTTTCTTT

D: TRBD1
J: TRBJ2-1
size: NA
V: TRBV9
CDR3: CASSVRQGASSYNEQFF
DNA: TGTGCCAGCAGCGTAAGACAGGGGGCAAGCTCCTACAATGAGCAGTTCTTC

D: NA
J: TRBJ1-5
size: NA
V: TRBV30
CDR3: CAWSVRGGPLNQPQHF
DNA: TGTGCCTGGAGTGTACGAGGCGGTCCGCTTAATCAGCCCCAGCATTTT

D: NA
J: TRBJ2-1
size: NA
V: TRBV27
CDR3: CASSIPPGRRMIF
DNA: TGTGCCAGCAGTATACCGCCGGGACGCCGGATGATCTTC

D: NA
J: TRBJ1-5
size: NA
V: TRBV5-8
CDR3: CASSLEQGGIVRQPQHF
DNA: TGTGCCAGCAGCTTGGAACAGGGAGGGATTGTGAGGCAGCCCCAGCATTTT

D: TRBD1
J: TRBJ1-1
size: NA
V: TRBV29-1
CDR3: CSVESPPGQGAVGAFF
DNA: TGCAGCGTTGAATCCCCTCCGGGACAGGGGGCCGTTGGAGCTTTCTTT

D: NA
J: TRBJ1-3
size: once
V: TRBV12-5
CDR3: CASGLGDAGNTIYF
DNA: TGTGCTAGTGGTCTGGGGGATGCTGGAAACACCATATATTTT

D: NA
J: TRBJ1-5
size: NA
V: TRBV28
CDR3: CASSLQAGIGQPQHF
DNA: TGTGCCAGCAGTTTACAGGCAGGGATCGGCCAGCCCCAGCATTTT

D: NA
J: TRBJ2-7
size: NA
V: TRBV18
CDR3: CASSPPRGNSYEQYF
DNA: TGTGCCAGCTCTCCGCCGCGCGGTAACTCCTACGAGCAGTACTTC

D: TRBD2
J: TRBJ2-7
size: NA
V: TRBV7-6
CDR3: CASSSHPRGTRSSYEQYF
DNA: TGTGCCAGCAGCTCCCACCCGAGGGGGACTAGGAGCTCCTACGAGCAGTACTTC

D: TRBD2
J: TRBJ2-7
size: NA
V: TRBV29-1
CDR3: CSVVWLADYEQYF
DNA: TGCAGCGTTGTCTGGCTAGCGGACTACGAGCAGTACTTC

D: TRBD2
J: TRBJ2-3
size: NA
V: TRBV28
CDR3: CASSLIMGLAIPTDTQYF
DNA: TGTGCCAGCAGTCTCATAATGGGACTAGCGATTCCCACAGATACGCAGTATTTT

D: NA
J: TRBJ1-5
size: NA
V: TRBV28
CDR3: CASRTSKGSNQPQHF
DNA: TGTGCCAGCAGGACCTCGAAGGGTAGCAATCAGCCCCAGCATTTT

D: TRBD1
J: TRBJ1-5
size: NA
V: TRBV19
CDR3: CASSIAQGAYQPQHF
DNA: TGTGCCAGTAGTATTGCTCAGGGGGCTTATCAGCCCCAGCATTTT

D: NA
J: TRBJ1-1
size: NA
V: TRBV9
CDR3: CASSPEWLRNTEAFF
DNA: TGTGCCAGCAGCCCCGAGTGGCTCCGGAACACTGAAGCTTTCTTT

D: NA
J: TRBJ1-2
size: NA
V: TRBV20-1
CDR3: CSASTSGYTF
DNA: TGCAGTGCTAGCACGTCGGGCTACACCTTC

D: TRBD1
J: TRBJ2-5
size: NA
V: TRBV11-2
CDR3: CASSRDRAEGAQYF
DNA: TGTGCCAGCAGCCGTGACAGGGCCGAGGGGGCCCAGTACTTC

D: TRBD1
J: TRBJ2-2
size: NA
V: TRBV11-3
CDR3: CASRNRDRDFTGELFF
DNA: TGTGCCAGCAGAAACCGGGACAGAGATTTCACCGGGGAGCTGTTTTTT

D: NA
J: TRBJ2-7
size: NA
V: TRBV6-5
CDR3: CASRPLFRGLGEQYF
DNA: TGTGCCAGCAGGCCCCTTTTTAGGGGTTTGGGAGAGCAGTACTTC

D: NA
J: TRBJ1-1
size: NA
V: TRBV28
CDR3: CASREIAGTEAFF
DNA: TGTGCCAGCAGAGAAATAGCGGGCACTGAAGCTTTCTTT

D: TRBD2
J: TRBJ2-1
size: NA
V: TRBV10-1
CDR3: CASSEGGSSYNEQFF
DNA: TGCGCCAGCAGTGAGGGCGGGAGCTCCTACAATGAGCAGTTCTTC

D: TRBD1
J: TRBJ2-1
size: NA
V: TRBV5-1
CDR3: CASSFGQGTNEQFF
DNA: TGCGCCAGCAGCTTCGGACAGGGGACGAATGAGCAGTTCTTC

D: NA
J: TRBJ2-6
size: NA
V: TRBV18
CDR3: CASSPAANVLTF
DNA: TGTGCCAGCTCCCCCGCGGCCAACGTCCTGACTTTC

D: NA
J: TRBJ1-1
size: once
V: TRBV5-5
CDR3: CASSLGHQIGTEAFF
DNA: TGTGCCAGCAGCTTGGGACATCAAATCGGCACTGAAGCTTTCTTT

D: NA
J: TRBJ2-5
size: NA
V: TRBV11-2
CDR3: CASSQGTRETQYF
DNA: TGTGCCAGCAGCCAAGGGACTCGGGAGACCCAGTACTTC

D: NA
J: TRBJ1-1
size: NA
V: TRBV28
CDR3: CASTQNTEAFF
DNA: TGTGCCAGCACTCAAAACACTGAAGCTTTCTTT